A single sample gave rise to the 8 T cell receptor beta chains below, sequenced in a study of identical twins. TCRdb reprocessed the 5' RACE reads via MiXCR and lists one record per CDR3 protein. The sample gives about 520,000 distinct CDR3 sequences, 22% of which show up once; 0.75% to 0.95% is in the top ten. These data also featured in a second study, about T cells expressing NK-cell markers.

The sample taken for sequencing was CD4+ T cells sorted from blood. These receptors all come from a woman between 18 and 30 years old in good health.

The chain uses TRBV5-1 and TRBJ2-1, with D perhaps TRBD2 (6 bases). Trimming took off 3 bases at V and 3 bases at J, with 19 bases between the two ends. Germline V gene data show CDR1 as SGHRS and CDR2 as YFSETQ. The CDR3 loop spans 17 amino acids. The CDR3 sequence: CASSSAGTPPHYNEQFF. The CDR3 DNA follows: TGCGCCAGCAGCTCTGCTGGGACTCCGCCACACTACAATGAGCAGTTCTTC.

V is TRBV10-3 and J is TRBJ2-5; D ambiguous. V lost 2 bases and J 2 bases, leaving 12 bases between the germline ends. The CDR3 runs to 15 residues. Germline CDR1 is ENHRY and CDR2 is SYGVKD. The CDR3, as DNA: TGTGCCATCAGTGAGCCGGCCACGGCTCAAGAGACCCAGTACTTC. Amino acids: CAISEPATAQETQYF.

The chain uses TRBV29-1 and TRBJ1-1; maybe TRBD1 (5 bases). This CDR3 contains 15 residues. The germline V and J ends were trimmed by 3 bases and 6 bases, with 20 bases remaining between them. Germline CDR1 SQVTM, CDR2 ANQGSEA. The CDR3 DNA follows: TGCAGCGTTGATACCCGGGGGGGGTTAACCCCTGAAGCTTTCTTT. This encodes CSVDTRGGLTPEAFF.

A few counts support this clonotype. The J gene is TRBJ1-1, the V gene TRBV7-8; tentative D call: TRBD1 (5 bases). This CDR3 comprises 15 residues. Per germline, CDR1 SGHVS and CDR2 FQNEAQ. V was clipped by 3 bases and J by 1 base, with 12 bases between them. CDR3 region: CASSFRGGRNTEAFF. The CDR3 bases are TGTGCCAGCAGCTTCCGGGGGGGGAGGAACACTGAAGCTTTCTTT.

This clonotype was seen repeatedly, ten times or more. The gene calls are TRBV7-2 and TRBJ1-2; TRBD1 is a possible D gene (5 bases). Germline CDR1 SGHTA, CDR2 FQGNSA. This CDR3 comprises 15 residues. Trimming took off 8 bases at V and 5 bases at J, with 21 bases between the two ends. The CDR3 nucleotides are TGTGCCAGCGGGGGGAAGAGCAGTGGGCCGTATGGCTACACCTTC. It is translated as CASGGKSSGPYGYTF.

CDR3 residues: CASRLQGTNYGYTF. The CDR3 coding sequence is TGCGCCAGCAGATTGCAGGGGACGAACTATGGCTACACCTTC. The chain is built from TRBV5-1 and TRBJ1-2; possibly TRBD1 for D (6 bases). V was cut by 5 bases and J by 2 bases, with 13 bases left in between. The CDR3 covers 14 residues. Germline CDR1 is SGHRS and CDR2 is YFSETQ.

The chain combines TRBV29-1 with TRBJ2-3, with D perhaps given as TRBD1 or TRBD2 (6 bases each). V was pared by 6 bases and J by 3 bases, with 19 bases between. Germline CDR1 is SQVTM and CDR2 is ANQGSEA. This CDR3 has 15 residues. The CDR3 sequence: CSVIGGGRGTDTQYF. DNA for the CDR3: TGCAGCGTAATCGGGGGCGGAAGGGGTACAGATACGCAGTATTTT.

This clonotype has a handful of counts. The CDR3 sequence: CASSLYQRNTEAFF. In DNA form, the CDR3 reads TGTGCCAGCAGCTTATATCAGAGGAACACTGAAGCTTTCTTT. The J gene is TRBJ1-1, the V gene TRBV7-8; D ambiguous. The CDR3 extends over 14 amino acids. V lost 2 bases, J lost 1 base, and 8 bases lay in between. The germline V gene encodes CDR1 SGHVS and CDR2 FQNEAQ.